The T cell receptor (beta chain) under discussion was sequenced for a study of shared clonotypes between healthy human individuals (dated by TCRdb to 2020 to 2022). Some background on the complete study: Three men and two women, aged 18 to 49 years, made up the cohort. For each donor, three plates each were used for CD4 naive and CD4 memory, two plates were used for CD8 naive, and one plate was used for CD8 memory. To estimate repertoire size and how much clonotypes are shared between individuals, the study performed deep sequencing of blood TCR repertoires from about 5 healthy adults. Different laboratories and diverse techniques were used to prepare libraries and sequence TCR repertoires, to increase sequencing depth and limit assay-specific biases. Per donor, leukapheresis produced somewhere between about 0.8 and 9 billion PBMCs. What the study reported, not specific to this receptor: Clonotypes shared by all four sorted-subset donors showed higher generation probabilities than non-shared clonotypes. When a few donors were compared, the shared fraction of clonotypes was about 5.4% for naive CD4, about 4% for naive CD8, roughly 2.3% for memory CD4, and 0.4% for memory CD8. Incomplete sequencing was indicated by rarefaction of sorted-subset datasets, despite the large sequencing depth. Larger estimated clonotype richness was generally found for naive subsets than for memory subsets. Pairwise subsampling led to the expectation that sequencing depth would affect the degree of clonotype sharing among donors. Sampling was restricted to blood, and TCR repertoires in tissues likely differ from the TCR repertoires found in blood. Because the study included only a small number of donors, the genetic and exposure-history diversity represented was limited.

Using the deep immunoSEQ assay, multiplex PCR amplified TCR CDR3 regions from genomic DNA. Extracted genomic DNA from each cell subset was distributed evenly across all wells of several immunoSEQ 96-well plates, and each plate was treated as a replicate. For sorted subsets, roughly 200 ng of genomic DNA, equivalent to some 33,000 T cell genomes, went into each replicate PCR. The purified libraries were quantified using a Qubit 3.0 fluorometer, sized with a Bioanalyzer 2100, and then quantified again using the KAPA Library Quantification kit. Every immunoSEQ 96-well plate was sequenced on a separate single-read 150-cycle Illumina NextSeq 550 flow cell. The authors' pipeline ran thus. Because only junctional sequences without quality scores were contained in the immunoSEQ output, filtering matching that applied to full-length reads could not be performed. To assign V/J genes and CDR3, sequences were annotated against IMGT germline references using PyIR, a Python wrapper for IgBLAST v1.9. Any read was removed if the V/J assignment was weak (E-value above 1e-6), the CDR3 was missing, or the read contained stop codons, out-of-frame junctions, or ambiguous translated residues. V3J clonotypes were defined as sequences sharing the same inferred V gene, J gene, and CDR3 amino acid sequence. Percentage overlap between repertoires was calculated by dividing the number of shared unique clonotypes by the size of the smaller repertoire. Richness of each repertoire was evaluated using RTK rarefaction, the Chao1 estimator, and Recon v2.1 estimates of unobserved clonotypes. Generation probabilities were computed with OLGA for all TCRbeta clonotypes obtained by the gDNA method from four donors. The table comes from immuneACCESS by way of TCRdb, which keeps in-frame sequences with V and J called. Part of the clones is missing from these tables; in studies checked, under half for an unresolved V gene and the rest for unknown reasons. From that table come the V and J calls and clone size; the DNA was used to work out D and trimming. This sample has over a million clones in its table, and more than 95% of those were observed once. Of the sample, approximately 1.2% is held by the ten largest clones.

Of note for this clone: Its antigen specificity is not known. No base quality information exists; no much larger clone differs at one position.

Healthy HIV-negative adults with no recently reported acute infections or vaccinations were included as donors. Every donor was a Caucasian adult residing in Nashville, Tennessee, USA. CD4+ T cells were enriched through magnetic negative selection, after which naive cells were positively selected on CD45RA and the remaining negative fraction served as the memory subset. Blood was obtained by leukapheresis, after which PBMCs were separated by Ficoll-Histopaque density gradient centrifugation and cryopreserved in liquid nitrogen vapor phase. Analytical flow cytometry was used to check the purity and quantity of each magnetically sorted T cell population. From each sorted fraction, genomic DNA was isolated and quantified by UV absorbance on a Nanodrop 2000c. The germline V gene (reference sequence) supplies CDR1 WNHNN and CDR2 SYGVQD. V loses 4 bases of germline sequence and J loses 5 bases, and the interval between the two ends is 11 bases. From its cysteine to its phenylalanine, the CDR3 spans 13 amino acids. Only the CDR3 region is kept as DNA, spanning 39 bases read in frame from base 1.

The material sequenced was naive CD4+ T cells sorted from blood. Sample cell subset or site, as interpreted from the label and publication: CD45RA+ positively selected. This sequence originates from a man younger than 45 in good health. Recombination joined TRBV10-1 with TRBJ1-1; matching of 5 bases hints at TRBD1 as the D gene. The CDR3 reads CASSAKGWTEAFF. The base sequence is TGCGCCAGCAGTGCTAAGGGGTGGACTGAAGCTTTCTTT.